This T cell receptor beta chain was profiled in a study of T cell clonotyping in hematopoietic cell transplantation. General observations from the study: Cells were unsorted, so CD4 and CD8 contributions were not separated. Broader posttransplant TCR repertoire diversity was predicted by graft donor and pretransplant recipient Inverse Simpson Index values.

Clones were sequenced by immunoSEQ multiplex PCR, and TCRdb holds only the in-frame ones, with some missing. The sample holds 20,000 or so clones, more than 65% seen once. Germline CDR1 is GTSNPN and CDR2 is SVGIG (reference sequence). The CDR3 is made up of 12 amino acids. Comments on this clone: Antigen unknown.

The sequenced sample consisted of peripheral blood mononuclear cells. J is TRBJ2-5 and V is TRBV30; D ambiguous. TRBJ2-7 explains the end of the DNA better; the J call may be wrong. This receptor was identified in a man in his sixties in good health. Some clones in this sample may be carry-over from other donors' samples. The CDR3 region is CAWSGGPYEQYF. CDR3 coding DNA: TGTGCCTGGAGTGGGGGTCCCTACGAGCAGTACTTC.